This entry lists 10 T cell receptor beta chains sequenced from one sample in a study of chemoradiotherapy in HPV16-positive cancers. Sequenced by immunoSEQ multiplex PCR; TCRdb stores in-frame clones only, minus some. The table records 11,000 or so clones, 63% of them present only once. Sampling was carried out from a patient who underwent chemoradiotherapy. These receptors all come from a human donor with HPV-associated anogenital cancer.

The chain has TRBV7-2 and TRBJ1-1; D is unclear. CDR3 length: 14 amino acids. CDR1 and CDR2 from the germline V gene are SGHTA and FQGNSA. The V gene lost 5 bases and the J gene lost 2 bases, with 12 bases spanning the gap. The CDR3 sequence is CASSAGGLNTEAFF. As DNA, the CDR3 is TGTGCCAGCAGCGCCGGAGGCCTCAACACTGAAGCTTTCTTT.

This clone turned up a few times. This sequence joins TRBV7-9 and TRBJ2-7, with 7 bases identical to TRBD1. Losses at the gene ends were 3 bases for V and 7 bases for J; bases not matched to a gene: 6. CDR3 length equals 13 residues. Germline V gene data show CDR1 as SEHNR and CDR2 as FQNEAQ (reference sequence). In DNA form, the CDR3 reads TGTGCCAGCAGCTTTTTGACAGGGACGGAGCAGTACTTC. It encodes CASSFLTGTEQYF.

CDR3 sequence reads: CASSFSGGNTGELFF. The CDR3 coding sequence is TGTGCCAGCAGCTTTAGCGGGGGGAACACCGGGGAGCTGTTTTTT. V is TRBV7-3 and J is TRBJ2-2, with 9 bases fitting TRBD2. Unmatched junction bases numbered 0, after V lost 3 bases and J lost 1 base. This CDR3 has 15 amino acids. Germline assignment: CDR1 SGHTA and CDR2 FQGTGA.

The chain carries TRBV7-2 and TRBJ1-1; D gene ambiguous. Trimming left V 1 base short and J 8 bases short, with 23 bases between. CDR1 is SGHTA and CDR2 is FQGNSA in the germline V gene. The CDR3 runs 17 residues. Here the CDR3 reads CASSLDPAGEGAREAFF. CDR3 coding DNA: TGTGCCAGCAGCTTAGACCCGGCGGGAGAAGGAGCGAGAGAAGCTTTCTTT.

The chain recombines TRBV7-2 with TRBJ1-2; D call uncertain. CDR3 length: 9 residues. The V end lost 8 bases, the J end lost 4 bases, and 2 bases lay between the germline ends. In germline, CDR1 is SGHTA, CDR2 FQGNSA. CDR3 nucleotides: TGTGCCAGCGGCTATGGCTACACCTTC. Translating gives CASGYGYTF.

This rearrangement joins TRBV7-3 to TRBJ1-2, with D perhaps matching TRBD1 (6 bases). V was clipped by 5 bases and J by 3 bases, with 19 bases between them. Looked up from germline, CDR1 is SGHTA and CDR2 is FQGTGA. This CDR3 spans 16 amino acids. The CDR3 DNA is TGTGCCAGCAGCCCCACTGGACAGTTACTCGACTATGGCTACACCTTC. This codes for CASSPTGQLLDYGYTF.

The chain links TRBV28 to TRBJ1-6, with a possible D match to TRBD1 (6 bases). V lost 7 bases and J 10 bases, leaving 20 bases between the germline ends. The CDR3 sequence is 15 residues long. CDR1 is MDHEN, CDR2 SYDVKM, per germline. As DNA, the CDR3 is TGTGCCAGCACCTTCTTACAGGGACCAAGGTCACCCCTCCACTTT. Amino acids: CASTFLQGPRSPLHF.

The genes are TRBV5-5 and TRBJ1-6; TRBD1 might be the D (5 bases). CDR1 is SGHKS, CDR2 YYEKEE, per germline (reference sequence). V lost 5 bases and J lost 7, with 13 bases in between. There are 14 residues in the CDR3. Written as DNA, the CDR3 is TGTGCCAGCAGATGGACACCCACCAATTCACCCCTCCACTTT. Amino acid sequence: CASRWTPTNSPLHF.

This chain joins TRBV4-1 and TRBJ2-1, with D unclear. The V and J ends lost 1 base and 10 bases respectively, with 8 bases between them. CDR1 and CDR2 from the germline V gene are MGHRA and YSYEKL. The CDR3 length is 12 residues. The CDR3 nucleotides are TGCGCCAGCAGCCAAGTGGCAGGCGAGCAGTTCTTC. Protein product: CASSQVAGEQFF.

This clone was recorded only once. The gene calls are TRBV5-4 and TRBJ2-1; 10 bases are shared with TRBD2. The length of the CDR3 is 16 residues. V lost 4 bases to trimming and J lost 6 bases; unmatched junction nucleotides: 10. Germline CDR1 and CDR2: SGHNT and YYREEE (reference sequence). CDR3 nucleotide sequence: TGTGCCAGCAGCAAGGCCGGGACTAGCGTCCTCAATGAGCAGTTCTTC. It encodes CASSKAGTSVLNEQFF.